Ten or more counts support the clone carrying this T cell receptor beta chain. Its antigen remains unidentified. This sample was included in a study of T-cell memory formation after mild COVID-19. Background on the study: Clusters were largely donor specific. Findings and caveats of the study: Contracting CD8+ clones were enriched in EMRA, CD4+ mainly in CM and EM. In pre-infection memory, a portion of responding clones appeared, which suggested that cross-reactive memory joined.

V was shortened by 5 bases and J by 4 bases, with 9 bases between the two germline ends. CDR1 and CDR2 from the germline V gene are SNHLY and FYNNEI. This CDR3 has 13 residues. Each CDR3 protein gets one entry after TCRdb re-called the 5' RACE reads with MiXCR. The sample has tens of thousands of distinct CDR3 sequences, around 13% seen once. Sequencing was done on a sample of PBMCs or a T cell subset sorted from them (not recorded which). The sequence was collected from an adult woman who had mild COVID-19 (a few samples of this study predate the infection). Cell type and time point are not known. This chain uses TRBV2 with TRBJ2-1; D is unresolved. CDR3 region: CASSQTVYNEQFF. The CDR3 region has the DNA TGTGCCAGCAGTCAGACTGTTTACAATGAGCAGTTCTTC.